This entry features one T cell receptor beta chain sequence. CD8+ and CD4+ T cells from blood underwent TCR beta sequencing, which was carried out in a high-throughput format. This specimen comes from a study of CD8 T cells in Susac syndrome. CDR3 length: 15 amino acids. Germline V gene sequence: CDR1 MNHEY, CDR2 SVGAGI. Trimming left V 6 bases short and J 0 bases short, with 15 bases between. The authors reverse transcribed roughly 0.5 to 1 ug RNA with random hexamers. Amplification of TCR beta CDR3 used immunoSEQ multiplex PCR across 54 Vbeta and 13 Jbeta. Each CDR3 protein is one row after TCRdb ran MiXCR on the immunoSEQ multiplex PCR reads. The sample lists 75,000 to 95,000 distinct CDR3 sequences, about 95% occurring once.

The chain employs TRBV6-5 and TRBJ2-7; D gene uncertain. Sequences were obtained from CD8+ T cells from PBMCs. The TCR sequence derives from a human donor with Susac syndrome. The CDR3 sequence: CASSDPRRSSYEQYF. The CDR3 DNA reads as TGTGCCAGCAGCGACCCACGACGGAGCTCCTACGAGCAGTACTTC.